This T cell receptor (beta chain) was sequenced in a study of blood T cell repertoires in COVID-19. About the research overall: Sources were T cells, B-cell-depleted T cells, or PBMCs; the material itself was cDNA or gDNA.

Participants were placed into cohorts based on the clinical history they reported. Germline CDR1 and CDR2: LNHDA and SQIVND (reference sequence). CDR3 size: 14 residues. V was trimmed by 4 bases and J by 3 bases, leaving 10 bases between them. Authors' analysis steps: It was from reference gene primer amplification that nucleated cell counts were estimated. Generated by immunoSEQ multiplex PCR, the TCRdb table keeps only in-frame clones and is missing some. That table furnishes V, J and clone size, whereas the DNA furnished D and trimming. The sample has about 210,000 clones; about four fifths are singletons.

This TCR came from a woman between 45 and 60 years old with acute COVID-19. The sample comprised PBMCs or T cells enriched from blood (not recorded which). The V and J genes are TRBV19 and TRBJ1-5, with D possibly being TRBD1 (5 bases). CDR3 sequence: CASSRQGNNQPQHF. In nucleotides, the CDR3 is TGTGCCAGTAGTAGGCAGGGAAACAATCAGCCCCAGCATTTT. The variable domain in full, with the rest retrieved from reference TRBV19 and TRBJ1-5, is DGGITQSPKYLFRKEGQNVTLSCEQNLNHDAMYWYRQDPGQGLRLIYYSQIVNDFQKGDIAEGYSVSREKKESFPLTVTSAQKNPTAFYLCASSRQGNNQPQHFGDGTRLSIL.